A single sample is the source of the 6 T cell receptor beta chains below, sequenced in a study of persistence of HIV-infected CD4 T cells (dated by TCRdb to the early 2020s). TCRbeta repertoires were sequenced from genomic DNA with the immunoSEQ hsTCRB assay version 4 in survey mode. TCRdb mirrors the immuneACCESS table, restricted to in-frame sequences. Some clones are absent from its copies; in checked studies, under half trace to an unresolved V gene, and the reason for the others is unknown. This sample is represented by around 42,000 clones; about 84% of them were singletons. Clones ranked in the top ten supply 13% to 15% of the sample. The antigens of these receptors remain unknown. The treatment or condition tag for this specimen amounts to: suppressive antiretroviral therapy. A pool of overlapping HIV-1 Gag 15-mer peptides was used at roughly 0.95 ug per peptide per mL for cell stimulation. Memory CD4+ T cells that did not respond, being CD40L-negative, CD69-negative and CD45RO-high, were sorted as memory populations depleted of antigen-responding cells.

This specimen was CD4+ T cells sorted from PBMCs after roughly 18-hour stimulation, taken from a patient who received antiretroviral therapy. Sample cell subset or site, as interpreted from the label and publication: CD40L-CD69- CD45RO-high memory CD4 T cells not responding to Gag peptides. The source is an adult man with HIV who was CMV-seropositive.

This chain links TRBV28 with TRBJ1-1; 10 positions match TRBD1. The CDR3 has 17 amino acids. Losses at the gene ends were 7 bases for V and 4 bases for J; bases not matched to a gene: 15. From germline, CDR1 is MDHEN and CDR2 SYDVKM. The CDR3 protein is CASIGSDRGFRRTEAFF. The CDR3 DNA reads as TGTGCCAGCATTGGTTCGGACAGGGGGTTTAGGCGCACTGAAGCTTTCTTT.

The V call is TRBV12-3 or TRBV12-4, the J call TRBJ2-2; D unresolved. The CDR3 contains 13 residues. Trimming pared 3 bases from V and 5 bases from J, leaving 7 bases between. Here the CDR3 reads CASSFLRTGELFF. CDR3 DNA sequence: TGTGCCAGCAGTTTTCTAAGGACCGGGGAGCTGTTTTTT.

The chain joins TRBV4-2 to TRBJ2-5; TRBD1 agrees at 11 bases. Unmatched junction bases numbered 4, after V lost 4 bases and J lost 3 bases. Germline CDR1 LGHNA, CDR2 YNFKEQ. This CDR3 is 15 amino acids long. This CDR3 reads CASSRKGQGEETQYF. DNA for the CDR3: TGTGCCAGCAGCCGCAAGGGACAGGGGGAAGAGACCCAGTACTTC.

This clone occurred a few times. The V and J genes are TRBV12-5 and TRBJ2-3, with unresolved D. The V gene's germline CDR1 is LGHNT and CDR2 FRNRAP. Trimming shortened V by 4 bases and J by 3 bases, and 8 bases separated the two germline ends. CDR3 length: 13 residues. The CDR3 region has the DNA TGTGCTAGTGGTTCTGATTCAACAGATACGCAGTATTTT. It specifies CASGSDSTDTQYF.

The V gene is TRBV12-3 or TRBV12-4, the J gene TRBJ1-2, with unresolved D. With 6 bases removed from V and 9 bases from J, the gap between germline ends came to 14 bases. The CDR3 is 12 residues long. The CDR3, as DNA: TGTGCCAGCAGCTTAAGGACCGTGAGCTACACCTTC. Amino acids: CASSLRTVSYTF.

This chain connects TRBV11-2 to TRBJ2-5, with 7 nucleotides matching TRBD2. CDR3 length: 18 residues. Germline V gene lookup returns CDR1 SGHAT and CDR2 FQNNGV. V shed 1 base, J shed 2 bases, and the junction held 13 bases outside the gene matches. The CDR3 spells CASSLGRPLGGRQETQYF. The DNA of the CDR3 is TGTGCCAGCAGCTTAGGACGACCCCTCGGGGGGAGGCAAGAGACCCAGTACTTC. Based on the CDR3 plus reference TRBV11-2 and TRBJ2-5, the full variable domain is EAGVAQSPRYKIIEKRQSVAFWCNPISGHATLYWYQQILGQGPKLLIQFQNNGVVDDSQLPKDRFSAERLKGVDSTLKIQPAKLEDSAVYLCASSLGRPLGGRQETQYFGPGTRLLVL.